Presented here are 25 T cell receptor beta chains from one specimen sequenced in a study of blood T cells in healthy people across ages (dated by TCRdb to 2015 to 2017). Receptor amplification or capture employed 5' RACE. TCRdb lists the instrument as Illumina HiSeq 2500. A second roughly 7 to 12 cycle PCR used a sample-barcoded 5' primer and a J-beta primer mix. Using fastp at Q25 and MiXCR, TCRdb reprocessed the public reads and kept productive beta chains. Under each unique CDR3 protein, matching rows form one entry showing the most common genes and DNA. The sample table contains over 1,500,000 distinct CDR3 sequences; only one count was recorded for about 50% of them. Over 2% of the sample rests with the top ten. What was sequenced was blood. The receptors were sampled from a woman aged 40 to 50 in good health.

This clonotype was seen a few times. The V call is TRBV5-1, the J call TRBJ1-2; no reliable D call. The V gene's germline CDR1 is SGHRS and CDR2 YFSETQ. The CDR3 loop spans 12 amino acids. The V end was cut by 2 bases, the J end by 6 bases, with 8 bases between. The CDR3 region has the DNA TGCGCCAGCAGCTTTGAAGGGAATGGCTACACCTTC. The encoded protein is CASSFEGNGYTF. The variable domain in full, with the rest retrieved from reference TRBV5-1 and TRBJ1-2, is KAGVTQTPRYLIKTRGQQVTLSCSPISGHRSVSWYQQTPGQGLQFLFEYFSETQRNKGNFPGRFSGRQFSNSRSEMNVSTLELGDSALYLCASSFEGNGYTFGSGTRLTVV.

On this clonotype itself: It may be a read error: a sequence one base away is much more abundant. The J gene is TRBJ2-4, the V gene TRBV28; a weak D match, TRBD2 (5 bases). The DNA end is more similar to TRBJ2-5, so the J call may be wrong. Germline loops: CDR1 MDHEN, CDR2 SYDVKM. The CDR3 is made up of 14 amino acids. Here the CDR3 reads CASSYGKGQETQYF. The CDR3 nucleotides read TGTGCCAGCAGTTACGGGAAAGGGCAAGAGACCCAGTACTTC.

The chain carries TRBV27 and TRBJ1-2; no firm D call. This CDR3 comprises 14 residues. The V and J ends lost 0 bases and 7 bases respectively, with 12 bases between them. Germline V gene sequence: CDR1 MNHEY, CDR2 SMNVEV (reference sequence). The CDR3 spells CASSLSGGYVGYTF. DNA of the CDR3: TGTGCCAGCAGTTTATCAGGCGGGTACGTTGGCTACACCTTC.

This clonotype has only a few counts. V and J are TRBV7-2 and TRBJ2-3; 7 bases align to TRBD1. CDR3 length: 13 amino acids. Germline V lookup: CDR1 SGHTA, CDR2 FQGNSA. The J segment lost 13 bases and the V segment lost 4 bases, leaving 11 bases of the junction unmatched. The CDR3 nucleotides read TGTGCCAGCAGCTCGCCGACCTCGGACAGGAAGTATTTT. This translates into CASSSPTSDRKYF. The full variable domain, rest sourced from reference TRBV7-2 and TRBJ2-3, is GAGVSQSPSNKVTEKGKDVELRCDPISGHTALYWYRQSLGQGLEFLIYFQGNSAPDKSGLPSDRFSAERTGGSVSTLTIQRTQQEDSAVYLCASSSPTSDRKYFGPGTRLTVL.

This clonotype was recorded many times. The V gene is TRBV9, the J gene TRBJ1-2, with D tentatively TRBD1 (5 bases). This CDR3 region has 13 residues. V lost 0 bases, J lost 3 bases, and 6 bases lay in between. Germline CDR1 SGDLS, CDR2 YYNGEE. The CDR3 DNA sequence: TGTGCCAGCAGCGTAGGAGGGGACTATGGCTACACCTTC. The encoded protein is CASSVGGDYGYTF.

The CDR3 region is CASSVTGTSGEQYF. The DNA for the CDR3 is TGTGCCAGCAGTGTAACAGGGACCTCGGGGGAGCAGTACTTC. V and J are TRBV25-1 and TRBJ2-7, with a weak D call TRBD1 (6 bases). Per germline, CDR1 MGHDK and CDR2 SYGVNS. The CDR3 is 14 residues long. Trimming took off 4 bases at V and 7 bases at J, with 17 bases between the two ends.

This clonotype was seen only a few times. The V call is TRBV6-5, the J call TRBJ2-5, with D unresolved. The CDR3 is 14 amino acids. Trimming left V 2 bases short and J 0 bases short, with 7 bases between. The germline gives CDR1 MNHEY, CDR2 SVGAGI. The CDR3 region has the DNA TGTGCCAGCAGTTACAGGACGTACCAAGAGACCCAGTACTTC. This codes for CASSYRTYQETQYF.

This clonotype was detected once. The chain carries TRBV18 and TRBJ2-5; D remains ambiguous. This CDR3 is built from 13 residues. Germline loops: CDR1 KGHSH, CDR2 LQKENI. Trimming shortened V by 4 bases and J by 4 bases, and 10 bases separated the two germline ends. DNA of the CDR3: TGTGCCAGCTCACGGAAAATTCGAGAGACCCAGTACTTC. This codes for CASSRKIRETQYF.

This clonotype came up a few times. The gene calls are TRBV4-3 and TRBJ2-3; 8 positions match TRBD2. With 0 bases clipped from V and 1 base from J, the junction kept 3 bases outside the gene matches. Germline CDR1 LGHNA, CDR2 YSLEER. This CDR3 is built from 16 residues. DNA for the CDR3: TGCGCCAGCAGCCAAGACCCTAGCGGGCGCACAGATACGCAGTATTTT. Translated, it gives CASSQDPSGRTDTQYF.

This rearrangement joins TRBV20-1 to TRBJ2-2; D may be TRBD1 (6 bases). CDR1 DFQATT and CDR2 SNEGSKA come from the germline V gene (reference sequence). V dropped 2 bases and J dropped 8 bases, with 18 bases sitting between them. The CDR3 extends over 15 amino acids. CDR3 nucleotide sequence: TGCAGTGCTAGACAGCCGAAACAGGGATCTGGGGAGCTGTTTTTT. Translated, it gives CSARQPKQGSGELFF.

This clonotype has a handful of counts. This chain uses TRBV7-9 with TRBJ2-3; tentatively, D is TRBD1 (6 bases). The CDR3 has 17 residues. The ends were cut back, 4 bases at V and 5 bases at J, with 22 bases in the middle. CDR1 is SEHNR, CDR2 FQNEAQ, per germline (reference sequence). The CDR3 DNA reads TGTGCCAGCAGCTACCCGACTAAGCTGGGGGCTAGAGATACGCAGTATTTT. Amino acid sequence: CASSYPTKLGARDTQYF. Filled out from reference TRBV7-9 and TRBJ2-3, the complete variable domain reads DTGVSQNPRHKITKRGQNVTFRCDPISEHNRLYWYRQTLGQGPEFLTYFQNEAQLEKSRLLSDRFSAERPKGSFSTLEIQRTEQGDSAMYLCASSYPTKLGARDTQYFGPGTRLTVL.

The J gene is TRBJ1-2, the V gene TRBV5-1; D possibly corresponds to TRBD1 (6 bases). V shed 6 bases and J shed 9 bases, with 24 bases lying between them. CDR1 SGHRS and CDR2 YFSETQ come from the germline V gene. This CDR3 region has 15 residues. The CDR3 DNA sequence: TGCGCCAGCACCCCGGAGGGGGGTGGTTTATCTAGCTACACCTTC. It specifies CASTPEGGGLSSYTF.

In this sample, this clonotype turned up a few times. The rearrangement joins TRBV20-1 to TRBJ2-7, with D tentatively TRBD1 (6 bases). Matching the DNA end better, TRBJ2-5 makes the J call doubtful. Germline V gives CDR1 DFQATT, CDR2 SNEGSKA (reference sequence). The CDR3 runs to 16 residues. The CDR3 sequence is CSARDGGRAGGETQYF. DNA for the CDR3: TGCAGTGCTAGAGATGGGGGCAGGGCAGGCGGGGAGACCCAGTACTTC.

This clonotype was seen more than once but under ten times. CDR3 bases: TGTGCCACCAGCCCCCGGGGCGCCGACGAGCAGTACTTC. Translating it yields CATSPRGADEQYF. The chain links TRBV15 to TRBJ2-7; D assignment may be TRBD1 or TRBD2 (5 bases each). Germline values: CDR1 LNHNV, CDR2 YYDKDF (reference sequence). Trimming cost V 5 bases and J 5 bases, with 13 bases left between them. The CDR3 totals 13 residues.

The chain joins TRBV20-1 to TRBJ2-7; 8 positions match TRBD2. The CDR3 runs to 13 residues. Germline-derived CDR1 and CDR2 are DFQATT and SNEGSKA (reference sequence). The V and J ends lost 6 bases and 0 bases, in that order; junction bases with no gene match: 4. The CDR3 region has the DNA TGCAGTGCAGCGGGGGTCCACTCCTACGAGCAGTACTTC. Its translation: CSAAGVHSYEQYF.

The CDR3 coding sequence is TGCAGTGCTTACGTTGGTCAGGCCAATTCACCCCTCCACTTT. Its translation: CSAYVGQANSPLHF. The chain combines TRBV20-1 with TRBJ1-6; no firm D call. This CDR3 is built from 14 residues. The ends were cut back, 5 bases at V and 7 bases at J, with 15 bases in the middle. From germline, CDR1 is DFQATT and CDR2 SNEGSKA (reference sequence).

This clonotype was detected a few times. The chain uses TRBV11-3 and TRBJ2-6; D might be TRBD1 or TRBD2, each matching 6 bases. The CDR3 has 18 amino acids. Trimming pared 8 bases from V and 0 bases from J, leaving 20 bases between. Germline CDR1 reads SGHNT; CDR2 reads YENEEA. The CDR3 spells CASAPGRTAISGANVLTF. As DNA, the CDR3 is TGTGCCAGCGCCCCGGGGAGGACAGCGATCTCTGGGGCCAACGTCCTGACTTTC.

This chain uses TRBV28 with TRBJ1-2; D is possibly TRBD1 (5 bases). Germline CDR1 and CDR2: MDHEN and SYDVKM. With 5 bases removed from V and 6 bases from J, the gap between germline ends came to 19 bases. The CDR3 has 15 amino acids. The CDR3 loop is CASSLRQGWVHGYTF. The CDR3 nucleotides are TGTGCCAGCAGTCTCCGGCAGGGTTGGGTGCATGGCTACACCTTC.

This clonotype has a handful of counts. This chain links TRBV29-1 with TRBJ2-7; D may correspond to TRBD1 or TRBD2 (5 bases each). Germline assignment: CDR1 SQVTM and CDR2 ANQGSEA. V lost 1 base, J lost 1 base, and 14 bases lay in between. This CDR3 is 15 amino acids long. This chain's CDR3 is CSVEGGETTSYEQYF. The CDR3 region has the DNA TGCAGCGTTGAAGGAGGGGAAACTACTTCCTACGAGCAGTACTTC.

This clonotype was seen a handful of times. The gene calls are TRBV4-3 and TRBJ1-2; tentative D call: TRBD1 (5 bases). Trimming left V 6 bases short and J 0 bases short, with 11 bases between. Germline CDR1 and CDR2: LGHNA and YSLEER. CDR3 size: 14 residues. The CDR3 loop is CASSPDTTNYGYTF. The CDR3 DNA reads TGCGCCAGCAGTCCGGACACAACTAACTATGGCTACACCTTC.

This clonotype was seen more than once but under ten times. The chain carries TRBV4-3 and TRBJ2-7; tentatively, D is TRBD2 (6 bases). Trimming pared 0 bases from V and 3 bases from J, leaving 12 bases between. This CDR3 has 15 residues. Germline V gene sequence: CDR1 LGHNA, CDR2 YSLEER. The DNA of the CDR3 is TGCGCCAGCAGCCAAGATTTGGCGGGGTTCTACGAGCAGTACTTC. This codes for CASSQDLAGFYEQYF.

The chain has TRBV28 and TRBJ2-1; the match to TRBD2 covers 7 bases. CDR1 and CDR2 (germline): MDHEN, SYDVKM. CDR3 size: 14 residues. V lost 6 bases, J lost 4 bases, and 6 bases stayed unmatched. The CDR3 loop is CASRKRGLYNEQFF. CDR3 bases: TGTGCCAGCAGAAAGCGGGGTCTATACAATGAGCAGTTCTTC.

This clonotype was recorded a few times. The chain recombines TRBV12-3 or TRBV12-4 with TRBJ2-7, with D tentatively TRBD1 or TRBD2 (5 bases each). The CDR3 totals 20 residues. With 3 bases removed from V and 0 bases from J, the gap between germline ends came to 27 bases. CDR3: CASSFFSRVVGGTSSYEQYF. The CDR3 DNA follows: TGTGCCAGCAGTTTTTTCAGCCGCGTCGTTGGGGGAACGAGCTCCTACGAGCAGTACTTC.

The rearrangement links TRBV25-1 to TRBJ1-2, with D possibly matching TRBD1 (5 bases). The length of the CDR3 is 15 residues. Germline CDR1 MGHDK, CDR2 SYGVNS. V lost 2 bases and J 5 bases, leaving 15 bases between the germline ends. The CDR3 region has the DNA TGTGCCAGCAGTGAACCCCACGGCAGGGCGTATGGCTACACCTTC. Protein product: CASSEPHGRAYGYTF.

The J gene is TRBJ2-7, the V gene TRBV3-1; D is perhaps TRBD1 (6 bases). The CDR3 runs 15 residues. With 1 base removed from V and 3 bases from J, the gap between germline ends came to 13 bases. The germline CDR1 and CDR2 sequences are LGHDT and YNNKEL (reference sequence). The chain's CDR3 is CASSQAVGAYYEQYF. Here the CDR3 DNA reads TGTGCCAGCAGCCAAGCTGTGGGGGCCTACTACGAGCAGTACTTC.